The 4 T cell receptor beta chains reported below all come from one sample, sequenced in a study of blood T cell repertoires in COVID-19. Libraries were prepared by immunoSEQ multiplex PCR; TCRdb keeps only in-frame clonotypes and omits some of them. The sample lists roughly 200,000 clones, 86% seen once, with under 9.5% in the top ten. The sequencing input was PBMCs or T cells enriched from blood (not recorded which). These receptors were obtained from a woman in her twenties or thirties who had recovered from COVID-19.

The rearrangement uses TRBV7-9 and TRBJ1-1; TRBD1 matches 7 bases. Germline V CDR1 and CDR2: SEHNR, FQNEAQ (reference sequence). This CDR3 region has 16 residues. V shed 3 bases, J shed 1 base, and the junction held 8 bases outside the gene matches. CDR3 protein: CASSFRAGQPNTEAFF. As DNA, the CDR3 is TGTGCCAGCAGCTTCCGCGCGGGACAGCCGAACACTGAAGCTTTCTTT.

This clone occurred a few times. The chain combines TRBV28 with TRBJ2-7; D may be TRBD2 (6 bases). This CDR3 is built from 16 residues. The germline CDR1 and CDR2 sequences are MDHEN and SYDVKM. V dropped 6 bases and J dropped 0 bases, with 18 bases sitting between them. The CDR3 region has the DNA TGTGCCAGCAGCTCTTACCGGGACTCCGCCTCCTACGAGCAGTACTTC. It encodes CASSSYRDSASYEQYF.

CDR3 in DNA: TGTGCCAGTAGTCCAGGACAGGGCCGTTCCTATGGCTACACCTTC. It yields the protein CASSPGQGRSYGYTF. The rearrangement links TRBV19 to TRBJ1-2, with TRBD1 matching over 8 bases. CDR1 is LNHDA, CDR2 SQIVND, per germline (reference sequence). This CDR3 region has 15 residues. The V and J ends lost 5 bases and 4 bases, in that order; junction bases with no gene match: 9.

This chain connects TRBV12-3 or TRBV12-4 to TRBJ2-1; D is undetermined. There are 11 residues in the CDR3. V lost 3 bases to trimming and J lost 8 bases, with 5 bases between them. The CDR3 region has the DNA TGTGCCAGCAGTTTCCTCCATGAGCAGTTCTTC. It yields the protein CASSFLHEQFF.